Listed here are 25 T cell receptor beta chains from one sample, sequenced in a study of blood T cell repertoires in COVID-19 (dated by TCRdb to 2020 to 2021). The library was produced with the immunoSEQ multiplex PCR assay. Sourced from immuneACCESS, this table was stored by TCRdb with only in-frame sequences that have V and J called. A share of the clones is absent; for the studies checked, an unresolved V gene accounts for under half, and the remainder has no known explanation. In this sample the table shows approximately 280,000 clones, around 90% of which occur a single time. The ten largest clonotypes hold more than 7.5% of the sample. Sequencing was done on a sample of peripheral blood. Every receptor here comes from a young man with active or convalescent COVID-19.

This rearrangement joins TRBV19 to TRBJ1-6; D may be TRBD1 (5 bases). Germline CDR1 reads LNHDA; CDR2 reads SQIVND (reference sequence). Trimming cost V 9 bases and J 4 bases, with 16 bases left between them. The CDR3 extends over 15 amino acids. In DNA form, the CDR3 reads TGTGCCAGGGGGGGAAGCGGACCGTATAATTCACCCCTCCACTTT. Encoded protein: CARGGSGPYNSPLHF.

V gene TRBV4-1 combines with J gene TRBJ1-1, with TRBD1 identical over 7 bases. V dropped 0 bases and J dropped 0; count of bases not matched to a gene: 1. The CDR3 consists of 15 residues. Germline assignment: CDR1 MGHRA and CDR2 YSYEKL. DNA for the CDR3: TGCGCCAGCAGCCAAGAAACAGGGGTGAACACTGAAGCTTTCTTT. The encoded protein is CASSQETGVNTEAFF.

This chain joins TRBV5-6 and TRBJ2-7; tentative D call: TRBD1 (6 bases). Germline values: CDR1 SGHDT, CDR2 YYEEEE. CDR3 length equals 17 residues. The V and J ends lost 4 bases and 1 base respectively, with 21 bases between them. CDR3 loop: CASSLFGTRGFSYEQYF. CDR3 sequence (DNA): TGTGCCAGCAGCCTCTTCGGGACCAGGGGTTTTTCCTACGAGCAGTACTTC.

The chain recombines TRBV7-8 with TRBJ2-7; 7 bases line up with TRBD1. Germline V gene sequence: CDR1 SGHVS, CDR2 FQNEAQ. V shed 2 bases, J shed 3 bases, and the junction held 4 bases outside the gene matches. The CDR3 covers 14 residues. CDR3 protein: CASSLSGTDYEQYF. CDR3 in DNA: TGTGCCAGCAGCTTATCGGGGACAGACTACGAGCAGTACTTC.

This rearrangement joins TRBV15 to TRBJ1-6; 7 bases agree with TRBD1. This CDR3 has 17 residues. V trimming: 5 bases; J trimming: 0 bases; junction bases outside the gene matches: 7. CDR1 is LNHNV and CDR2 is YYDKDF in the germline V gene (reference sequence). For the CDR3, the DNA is TGTGCCACCAGCGCGGGACAGCCAAGCTCCTATAATTCACCCCTCCACTTT. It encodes CATSAGQPSSYNSPLHF.

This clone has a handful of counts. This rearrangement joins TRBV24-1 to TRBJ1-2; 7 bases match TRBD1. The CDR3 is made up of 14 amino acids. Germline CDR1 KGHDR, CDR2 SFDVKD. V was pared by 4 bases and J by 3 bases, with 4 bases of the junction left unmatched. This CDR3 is CATSESDRDYGYTF. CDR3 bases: TGTGCCACCAGTGAGTCAGACAGGGACTATGGCTACACCTTC.

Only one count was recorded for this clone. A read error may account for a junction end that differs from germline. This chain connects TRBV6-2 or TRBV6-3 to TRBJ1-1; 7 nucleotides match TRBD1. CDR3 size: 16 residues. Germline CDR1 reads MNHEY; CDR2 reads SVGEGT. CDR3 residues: CASSWVKGQLNTEAFF. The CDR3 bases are TGTGCCAGTAGTTGGGTGAAGGGACAGTTGAACACTGAAGCTTTCTTT.

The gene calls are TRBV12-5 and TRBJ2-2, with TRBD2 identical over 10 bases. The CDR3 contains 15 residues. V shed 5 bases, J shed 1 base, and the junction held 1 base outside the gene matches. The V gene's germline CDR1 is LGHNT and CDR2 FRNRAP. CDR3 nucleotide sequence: TGTGCTAGTGGTCGACTAGCGGGGAACACCGGGGAGCTGTTTTTT. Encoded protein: CASGRLAGNTGELFF. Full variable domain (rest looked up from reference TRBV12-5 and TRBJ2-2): DARVTQTPRHKVTEMGQEVTMRCQPILGHNTVFWYRQTMMQGLELLAYFRNRAPLDDSGMPKDRFSAEMPDATLATLKIQPSEPRDSAVYFCASGRLAGNTGELFFGEGSRLTVL.

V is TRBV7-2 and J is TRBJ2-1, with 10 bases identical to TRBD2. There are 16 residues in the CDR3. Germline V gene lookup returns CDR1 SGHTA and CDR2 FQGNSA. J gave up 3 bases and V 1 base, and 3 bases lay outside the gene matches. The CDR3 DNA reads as TGTGCCAGCAGCTTAGGTAGCGGGGGGCGCTACAATGAGCAGTTCTTC. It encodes CASSLGSGGRYNEQFF.

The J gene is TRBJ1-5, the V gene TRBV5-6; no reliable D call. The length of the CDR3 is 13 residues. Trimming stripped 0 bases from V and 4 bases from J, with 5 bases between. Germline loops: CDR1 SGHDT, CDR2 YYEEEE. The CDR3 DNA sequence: TGTGCCAGCAGCTTGGTCGGGAATCAGCCCCAGCATTTT. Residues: CASSLVGNQPQHF.

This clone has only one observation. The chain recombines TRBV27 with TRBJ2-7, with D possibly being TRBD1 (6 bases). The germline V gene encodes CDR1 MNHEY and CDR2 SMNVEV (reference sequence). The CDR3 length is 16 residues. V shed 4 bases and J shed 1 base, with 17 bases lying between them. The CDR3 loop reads CASSSIGQSPSYEQYF. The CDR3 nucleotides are TGTGCCAGCAGTTCTATAGGACAGTCTCCTTCCTACGAGCAGTACTTC.

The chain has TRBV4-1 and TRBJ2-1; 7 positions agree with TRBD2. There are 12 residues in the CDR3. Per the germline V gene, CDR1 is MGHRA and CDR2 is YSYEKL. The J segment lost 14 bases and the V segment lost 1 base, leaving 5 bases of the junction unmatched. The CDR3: CASSQASGAEFF. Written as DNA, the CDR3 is TGCGCCAGCAGCCAAGCGAGCGGGGCAGAGTTCTTC.

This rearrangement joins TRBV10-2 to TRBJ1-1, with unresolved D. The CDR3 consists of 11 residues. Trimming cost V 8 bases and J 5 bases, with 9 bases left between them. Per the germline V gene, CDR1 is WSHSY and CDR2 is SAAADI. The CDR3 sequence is CASWEGTEAFF. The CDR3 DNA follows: TGCGCCAGCTGGGAGGGAACTGAAGCTTTCTTT.

CDR3 in DNA: TGTGCCAGCAGTTTCGGGACAGGTAACACTGAAGCTTTCTTT. It encodes CASSFGTGNTEAFF. The chain recombines TRBV27 with TRBJ1-1; 8 nucleotides agree with TRBD1. The CDR3 has 14 residues. Unmatched junction bases numbered 2, after V lost 3 bases and J lost 2 bases. Germline loops: CDR1 MNHEY, CDR2 SMNVEV (reference sequence).

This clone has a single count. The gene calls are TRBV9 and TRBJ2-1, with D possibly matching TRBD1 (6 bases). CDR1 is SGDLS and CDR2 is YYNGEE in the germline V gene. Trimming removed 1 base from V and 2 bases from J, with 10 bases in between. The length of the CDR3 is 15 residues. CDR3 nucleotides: TGTGCCAGCAGCGTATATGGGGGCGCCTACAATGAGCAGTTCTTC. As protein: CASSVYGGAYNEQFF.

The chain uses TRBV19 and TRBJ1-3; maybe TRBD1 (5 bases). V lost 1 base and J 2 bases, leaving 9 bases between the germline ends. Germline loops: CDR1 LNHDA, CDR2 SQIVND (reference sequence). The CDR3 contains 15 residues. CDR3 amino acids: CASSIGGQPGNTIYF. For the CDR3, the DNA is TGTGCCAGTAGTATAGGGGGCCAGCCTGGAAACACCATATATTTT. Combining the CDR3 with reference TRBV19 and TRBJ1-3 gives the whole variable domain DGGITQSPKYLFRKEGQNVTLSCEQNLNHDAMYWYRQDPGQGLRLIYYSQIVNDFQKGDIAEGYSVSREKKESFPLTVTSAQKNPTAFYLCASSIGGQPGNTIYFGEGSWLTVV.

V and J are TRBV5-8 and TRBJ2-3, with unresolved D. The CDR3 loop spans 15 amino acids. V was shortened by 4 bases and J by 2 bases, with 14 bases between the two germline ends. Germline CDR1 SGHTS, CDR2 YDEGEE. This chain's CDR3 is CASSGGAIYTDTQYF. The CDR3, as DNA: TGTGCCAGCAGCGGTGGTGCCATCTACACAGATACGCAGTATTTT. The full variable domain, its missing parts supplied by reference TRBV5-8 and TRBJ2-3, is EAGVTQSPTHLIKTRGQQATLRCSPISGHTSVYWYQQALGLGLQFLLWYDEGEERNRGNFPPRFSGRQFPNYSSELNVNALELEDSALYLCASSGGAIYTDTQYFGPGTRLTVL.

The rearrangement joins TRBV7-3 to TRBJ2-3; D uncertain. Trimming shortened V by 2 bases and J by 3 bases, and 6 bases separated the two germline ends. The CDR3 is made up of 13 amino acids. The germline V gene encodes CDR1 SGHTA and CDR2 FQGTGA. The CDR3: CASSLVGTDTQYF. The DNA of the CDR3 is TGTGCCAGCAGCTTAGTCGGGACAGATACGCAGTATTTT.

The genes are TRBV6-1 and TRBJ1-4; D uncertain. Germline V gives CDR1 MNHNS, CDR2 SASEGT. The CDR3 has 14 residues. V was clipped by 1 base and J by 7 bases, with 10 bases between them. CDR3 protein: CASSEVYNSEKLFF. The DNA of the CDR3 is TGTGCCAGCAGTGAAGTCTATAACAGTGAAAAACTGTTTTTT.

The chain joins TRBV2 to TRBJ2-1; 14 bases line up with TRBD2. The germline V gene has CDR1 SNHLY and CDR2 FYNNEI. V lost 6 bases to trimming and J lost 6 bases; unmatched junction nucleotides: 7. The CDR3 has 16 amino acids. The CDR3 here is CASRTGLAGGVNEQFF. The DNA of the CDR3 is TGTGCCAGCAGAACAGGACTAGCGGGGGGAGTCAATGAGCAGTTCTTC.

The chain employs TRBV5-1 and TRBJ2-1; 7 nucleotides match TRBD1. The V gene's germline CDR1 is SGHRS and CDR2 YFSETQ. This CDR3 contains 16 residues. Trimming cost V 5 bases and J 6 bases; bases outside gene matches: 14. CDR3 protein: CASRGVTGVKGNEQFF. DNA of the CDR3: TGCGCCAGCAGGGGTGTTACAGGGGTGAAGGGCAATGAGCAGTTCTTC.

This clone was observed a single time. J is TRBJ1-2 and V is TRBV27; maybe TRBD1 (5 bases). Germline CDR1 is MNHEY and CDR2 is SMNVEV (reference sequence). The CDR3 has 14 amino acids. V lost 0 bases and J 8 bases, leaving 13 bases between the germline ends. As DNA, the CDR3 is TGTGCCAGCAGTTTATCGCAGGGTCCTTACGGCTACACCTTC. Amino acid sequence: CASSLSQGPYGYTF.

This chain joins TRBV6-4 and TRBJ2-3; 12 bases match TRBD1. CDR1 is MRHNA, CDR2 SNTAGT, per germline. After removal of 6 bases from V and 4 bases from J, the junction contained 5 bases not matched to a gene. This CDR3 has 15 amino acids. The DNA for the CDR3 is TGTGCCAGCAGCTCCGGGACAGGGGGCGCAGATACGCAGTATTTT. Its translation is CASSSGTGGADTQYF.

The CDR3 region is CASSLDREGYTF. The DNA for the CDR3 is TGTGCCAGCAGCTTAGACAGGGAAGGCTACACCTTC. This chain connects TRBV7-9 to TRBJ1-2; a possible D gene is TRBD1 (6 bases). CDR1 is SEHNR and CDR2 is FQNEAQ in the germline V gene (reference sequence). Trimming removed 1 base from V and 8 bases from J, with 8 bases in between. This CDR3 region has 12 residues. The whole variable domain, filled in from reference TRBV7-9 and TRBJ1-2, reads DTGVSQNPRHKITKRGQNVTFRCDPISEHNRLYWYRQTLGQGPEFLTYFQNEAQLEKSRLLSDRFSAERPKGSFSTLEIQRTEQGDSAMYLCASSLDREGYTFGSGTRLTVV.

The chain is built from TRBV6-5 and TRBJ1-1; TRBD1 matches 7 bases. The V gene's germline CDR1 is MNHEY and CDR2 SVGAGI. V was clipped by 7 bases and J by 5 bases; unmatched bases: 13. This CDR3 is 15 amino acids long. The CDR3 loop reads CASTRLDRVRTEAFF. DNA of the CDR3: TGTGCCAGCACCCGACTTGACAGGGTTCGGACTGAAGCTTTCTTT.